This entry describes one T cell receptor beta chain. The entry originates in a study of blood T cell repertoires in COVID-19. In the original analysis: Amplification of reference gene primers was used by the study to estimate nucleated cell counts. The data were produced by immunoSEQ multiplex PCR, yet TCRdb's version contains in-frame clones alone and is incomplete. That table supplies the V and J calls and clone size; D and trimming were determined from the DNA. The data contain about 310,000 clones, 87% of them seen just once; the ten biggest clones take up about 7.8%. This CDR3 has 17 residues. From germline, CDR1 is MGHRA and CDR2 YSYEKL. V was cut by 1 base and J by 2 bases, with 18 bases left in between.

Sequencing was done on a sample of peripheral blood. The V gene is TRBV4-1, the J gene TRBJ2-7, with D possibly being TRBD2 (6 bases). This clonotype originated in a woman aged 50 to 65 who had recovered from COVID-19. CDR3 in amino acids: CASSQVTVGRPTYEQYF. The CDR3 DNA reads as TGCGCCAGCAGCCAAGTAACGGTCGGGAGACCAACCTACGAGCAGTACTTC.